The rows below give T cell receptor beta chains drawn from one sample of a study of cytotoxic CD8 clonotypes in ibrutinib-treated CLL. Using immunoSEQ multiplex PCR, the repertoire was profiled, and TCRdb retains in-frame clones only, with some absent. This sample has about 25,000 clones, with roughly 85% found just once. The sample in question was PBMCs, obtained after 24 months of ibrutinib treatment. The origin of the receptors is a human donor with chronic lymphocytic leukemia. The CDR3 runs from the conserved cysteine through the conserved F or W. Each record gives: CDR3 protein, CDR3 DNA, clone size, D gene, J gene, CDR3 length, V gene. A D gene is named only where the DNA matches it firmly. Only some rows state a clone size, as once, few, many or a class for expanded clones.

cdr3_aa: CASSVYTWGGGTDTQYF
cdr3_nt: TGTGCCAGCAGCGTCTATACGTGGGGGGGCGGCACAGATACGCAGTATTTT
clone_size: -
d_call: -
j_call: TRBJ2-3
cdr3_length: 17
v_call: TRBV9

cdr3_aa: CSVEPSDRGQNTIYF
cdr3_nt: TGCAGCGTTGAACCTTCGGACAGGGGACAAAACACCATATATTTT
clone_size: -
d_call: TRBD1
j_call: TRBJ1-3
cdr3_length: 15
v_call: TRBV29-1

cdr3_aa: CASSLNTEAFF
cdr3_nt: TGCGCCAGCAGCTTGAACACTGAAGCTTTCTTT
clone_size: -
d_call: -
j_call: TRBJ1-1
cdr3_length: 11
v_call: TRBV5-1

cdr3_aa: CASSPGPNYGYTF
cdr3_nt: TGTGCCAGCAGTCCGGGACCTAACTATGGCTACACCTTC
clone_size: once
d_call: -
j_call: TRBJ1-2
cdr3_length: 13
v_call: TRBV6-5

cdr3_aa: CASSLEIGSGANVLTF
cdr3_nt: TGCGCCAGCAGCTTGGAAATCGGCTCTGGGGCCAACGTCCTGACTTTC
clone_size: -
d_call: -
j_call: TRBJ2-6
cdr3_length: 16
v_call: TRBV5-1

cdr3_aa: CASSKTESSYEQYF
cdr3_nt: TGTGCCAGCAGCAAAACAGAGAGCTCCTACGAGCAGTACTTC
clone_size: once
d_call: -
j_call: TRBJ2-7
cdr3_length: 14
v_call: TRBV21-1

cdr3_aa: CASSEPRGSIYEQYF
cdr3_nt: TGTGCCAGCAGTGAACCCCGGGGATCTATTTACGAGCAGTACTTC
clone_size: -
d_call: -
j_call: TRBJ2-7
cdr3_length: 15
v_call: TRBV25-1

cdr3_aa: CASSSVAGYNEQFF
cdr3_nt: TGTGCCAGCAGCTCAGTAGCGGGGTACAATGAGCAGTTCTTC
clone_size: -
d_call: TRBD2
j_call: TRBJ2-1
cdr3_length: 14
v_call: TRBV13

cdr3_aa: CASSYRGPETQYF
cdr3_nt: TGCGCCAGCAGCTACCGGGGGCCAGAGACCCAGTACTTC
clone_size: -
d_call: -
j_call: TRBJ2-5
cdr3_length: 13
v_call: TRBV5-1

cdr3_aa: CASSLLDTQYF
cdr3_nt: TGTGCCAGCAGCTTATTGGATACGCAGTATTTT
clone_size: -
d_call: -
j_call: TRBJ2-3
cdr3_length: 11
v_call: TRBV7-2

cdr3_aa: CAISGGWYGDEKTQYF
cdr3_nt: TGTGCCATCAGTGGGGGGTGGTACGGGGATGAAAAGACCCAGTACTTC
clone_size: -
d_call: -
j_call: TRBJ2-5
cdr3_length: 16
v_call: TRBV10-3

cdr3_aa: CASSLIQAGANVLTF
cdr3_nt: TGCGCCAGCAGCTTAATACAGGCTGGGGCCAACGTCCTGACTTTC
clone_size: -
d_call: -
j_call: TRBJ2-6
cdr3_length: 15
v_call: TRBV5-1

cdr3_aa: CASSFVGELTGELFF
cdr3_nt: TGTGCCAGCAGCTTTGTGGGGGAATTAACCGGGGAGCTGTTTTTT
clone_size: -
d_call: -
j_call: TRBJ2-2
cdr3_length: 15
v_call: TRBV7-6

cdr3_aa: CASSMGQGTIYGYTF
cdr3_nt: TGTGCCAGTAGTATGGGACAGGGCACTATCTATGGCTACACCTTC
clone_size: -
d_call: TRBD1
j_call: TRBJ1-2
cdr3_length: 15
v_call: TRBV19

cdr3_aa: CASSYSAPGAFF
cdr3_nt: TGTGCCAGCAGTTACTCGGCCCCGGGTGCTTTCTTT
clone_size: -
d_call: -
j_call: TRBJ1-1
cdr3_length: 12
v_call: TRBV6-6

cdr3_aa: CSVVGRSSEVAFF
cdr3_nt: TGCAGCGTTGTGGGCAGGTCGAGCGAAGTAGCTTTCTTT
clone_size: -
d_call: -
j_call: TRBJ1-1
cdr3_length: 13
v_call: TRBV29-1

cdr3_aa: CASSLQRDRFENTIYF
cdr3_nt: TGTGCCAGCAGCTTACAACGGGATAGGTTTGAAAACACCATATATTTT
clone_size: -
d_call: -
j_call: TRBJ1-3
cdr3_length: 16
v_call: TRBV11-1

cdr3_aa: CASSLGTVPYEQYF
cdr3_nt: TGTGCCAGCAGCCTCGGGACAGTCCCCTACGAGCAGTACTTC
clone_size: -
d_call: TRBD1
j_call: TRBJ2-7
cdr3_length: 14
v_call: TRBV14

cdr3_aa: CASSLAGGSPYEQYF
cdr3_nt: TGTGCCAGCAGCTTAGCGGGTGGGTCTCCCTACGAGCAGTACTTC
clone_size: -
d_call: -
j_call: TRBJ2-7
cdr3_length: 15
v_call: TRBV11-2

cdr3_aa: CASSFISTQAINQPQHF
cdr3_nt: TGTGCCAGTAGTTTTATTTCGACACAGGCAATTAATCAGCCCCAGCATTTT
clone_size: -
d_call: -
j_call: TRBJ1-5
cdr3_length: 17
v_call: TRBV19

cdr3_aa: CAWSPSTGYQPQHF
cdr3_nt: TGTGCCTGGAGTCCATCGACAGGGTATCAGCCCCAGCATTTT
clone_size: -
d_call: TRBD1
j_call: TRBJ1-5
cdr3_length: 14
v_call: TRBV30

cdr3_aa: CAGSLWTGSYNEQFF
cdr3_nt: TGTGCCGGCAGCTTATGGACAGGCTCCTACAATGAGCAGTTCTTC
clone_size: -
d_call: TRBD1
j_call: TRBJ2-1
cdr3_length: 15
v_call: TRBV7-8

cdr3_aa: CASSLRGQRADTQYF
cdr3_nt: TGTGCCAGCAGCTTACGGGGTCAACGCGCAGATACGCAGTATTTT
clone_size: -
d_call: -
j_call: TRBJ2-3
cdr3_length: 15
v_call: TRBV7-3

cdr3_aa: CASSEGQGAIQPQHF
cdr3_nt: TGTGCCAGCAGTGAGGGACAGGGGGCGATTCAGCCCCAGCATTTT
clone_size: -
d_call: TRBD1
j_call: TRBJ1-5
cdr3_length: 15
v_call: TRBV2

cdr3_aa: CASISGERGATDTQYF
cdr3_nt: TGCGCCAGCATCTCCGGGGAACGGGGGGCCACAGATACGCAGTATTTT
clone_size: -
d_call: -
j_call: TRBJ2-3
cdr3_length: 16
v_call: TRBV10-2

cdr3_aa: CASSSLGGEEETQYF
cdr3_nt: TGCGCCAGCAGCTCCCTTGGGGGGGAGGAAGAGACCCAGTACTTC
clone_size: -
d_call: TRBD2
j_call: TRBJ2-5
cdr3_length: 15
v_call: TRBV5-1

cdr3_aa: CASRTTPGQTTYEQYF
cdr3_nt: TGTGCCAGCAGGACTACCCCGGGACAGACCACCTACGAGCAGTACTTC
clone_size: -
d_call: TRBD1
j_call: TRBJ2-7
cdr3_length: 16
v_call: TRBV7-2

cdr3_aa: CASSYGGRGNSPLHF
cdr3_nt: TGTGCCAGCAGTTACGGGGGCCGGGGAAATTCACCCCTCCACTTT
clone_size: -
d_call: -
j_call: TRBJ1-6
cdr3_length: 15
v_call: TRBV6-5

cdr3_aa: CASSFRSGANVLTF
cdr3_nt: TGTGCCAGCAGCTTCCGCTCTGGGGCCAACGTCCTGACTTTC
clone_size: -
d_call: -
j_call: TRBJ2-6
cdr3_length: 14
v_call: TRBV7-3

cdr3_aa: CASIGLAGGTDTQYF
cdr3_nt: TGTGCCAGCATCGGACTAGCGGGGGGCACAGATACGCAGTATTTT
clone_size: -
d_call: TRBD2
j_call: TRBJ2-3
cdr3_length: 15
v_call: TRBV2

cdr3_aa: CASSLAGPKYEQYF
cdr3_nt: TGTGCCAGCAGTTTGGCAGGACCGAAATACGAGCAGTACTTC
clone_size: -
d_call: -
j_call: TRBJ2-7
cdr3_length: 14
v_call: TRBV27

cdr3_aa: CASSLEGGNSPLHF
cdr3_nt: TGTGCCAGCAGCTTAGAGGGGGGAAATTCACCCCTCCACTTT
clone_size: few
d_call: -
j_call: TRBJ1-6
cdr3_length: 14
v_call: TRBV7-6

cdr3_aa: CAWRDRAGNTIYF
cdr3_nt: TGTGCCTGGAGGGACAGGGCTGGAAACACCATATATTTT
clone_size: -
d_call: TRBD1
j_call: TRBJ1-3
cdr3_length: 13
v_call: TRBV30

cdr3_aa: CASSSRAGGSYNEQFF
cdr3_nt: TGTGCCAGCAGCTCCCGGGCAGGGGGCTCCTACAATGAGCAGTTCTTC
clone_size: -
d_call: TRBD1
j_call: TRBJ2-1
cdr3_length: 16
v_call: TRBV11-3

cdr3_aa: CASSQLTRDNEQFF
cdr3_nt: TGTGCCAGCAGCCAACTGACTAGGGACAATGAGCAGTTCTTC
clone_size: -
d_call: -
j_call: TRBJ2-1
cdr3_length: 14
v_call: TRBV14

cdr3_aa: CASRKRQKETQYF
cdr3_nt: TGTGCCAGTAGGAAAAGACAGAAAGAGACCCAGTACTTC
clone_size: -
d_call: -
j_call: TRBJ2-5
cdr3_length: 13
v_call: TRBV19

cdr3_aa: CASSTQGSSYEQYF
cdr3_nt: TGTGCCAGCAGCACCCAAGGGAGCTCCTACGAGCAGTACTTC
clone_size: -
d_call: -
j_call: TRBJ2-7
cdr3_length: 14
v_call: TRBV14

cdr3_aa: CASSDFVGREAFF
cdr3_nt: TGTGCCAGCAGTGATTTCGTTGGGAGGGAAGCTTTCTTT
clone_size: -
d_call: -
j_call: TRBJ1-1
cdr3_length: 13
v_call: TRBV2

cdr3_aa: CASSYSRVNTEAFF
cdr3_nt: TGTGCCAGCAGTTACTCACGGGTGAACACTGAAGCTTTCTTT
clone_size: -
d_call: -
j_call: TRBJ1-1
cdr3_length: 14
v_call: TRBV6-5

cdr3_aa: CASSSKSGTHYEQYF
cdr3_nt: TGTGCCAGCAGCTCGAAATCCGGGACTCACTACGAGCAGTACTTC
clone_size: few
d_call: -
j_call: TRBJ2-7
cdr3_length: 15
v_call: TRBV11-3

cdr3_aa: CASSPTSGLYNEQFF
cdr3_nt: TGTGCCAGCTCCCCTACTAGCGGGCTCTACAATGAGCAGTTCTTC
clone_size: -
d_call: TRBD2
j_call: TRBJ2-1
cdr3_length: 15
v_call: TRBV6-5

cdr3_aa: CASSLTLSGNTIYF
cdr3_nt: TGTGCCAGCAGCTTGACTCTATCGGGAAACACCATATATTTT
clone_size: few
d_call: -
j_call: TRBJ1-3
cdr3_length: 14
v_call: TRBV5-4